This TCR beta chain came from a study of chemoradiotherapy in HPV16-positive cancers. Study results and caveats: The functional HPV-specific definition rests on just two HPV16-positive patients. Non-HPV-specific T cells did not expand in tumors during treatment, whereas candidate HPV-specific clones and E7-related motifs did.

TCRdb keeps only in-frame clones here, not all; method: immunoSEQ multiplex PCR. The table includes under 5,000 clones, 75% detected once. This clone was observed a few times. What it binds is not known. CDR3 length: 15 residues. Germline V lookup: CDR1 SEHNR, CDR2 FQNEAQ (reference sequence). The J segment lost 4 bases and the V segment lost 4 bases, leaving 6 bases of the junction unmatched. This TCR was recovered from a human donor with HPV-associated anogenital cancer. This chain joins TRBV7-9 and TRBJ1-3; 8 nucleotides match TRBD1. The sample was collected from a patient who underwent chemoradiotherapy. CDR3 in amino acids: CASSSYRDRGNTIYF. The CDR3 nucleotides read TGTGCCAGCAGCTCGTATCGGGACAGGGGAAACACCATATATTTT. Full variable domain (rest looked up from reference TRBV7-9 and TRBJ1-3): DTGVSQNPRHKITKRGQNVTFRCDPISEHNRLYWYRQTLGQGPEFLTYFQNEAQLEKSRLLSDRFSAERPKGSFSTLEIQRTEQGDSAMYLCASSSYRDRGNTIYFGEGSWLTVV.